This T cell receptor (beta chain) was identified during a study of cytomegalovirus exposure and HLA in healthy donors. In nominal health when sampled, donors likely had unrecorded immune exposures nonetheless. The CDR3 spans 16 residues. The germline V gene has CDR1 KGHSH and CDR2 LQKENI. V lost 2 bases and J 0 bases, leaving 13 bases between the germline ends. The primer mix had 60 Vbeta and 13 Jbeta primers. Assay: immunoSEQ multiplex PCR; the TCRdb copy retains only in-frame clones and omits some. Found here are some 110,000 clones, 69% of them singletons; the top ten hold 3.2%. The clonotype originates from a man aged 30-40 years in good health and CMV-seronegative. This chain connects TRBV18 to TRBJ1-1; D perhaps matches TRBD1 (6 bases). The sequenced sample consisted of PBMCs. The CDR3 loop is CASSPGGRPMNTEAFF. CDR3 bases: TGTGCCAGCTCACCAGGGGGCAGGCCCATGAACACTGAAGCTTTCTTT. Based on the CDR3 plus reference TRBV18 and TRBJ1-1, the full variable domain is NAGVMQNPRHLVRRRGQEARLRCSPMKGHSHVYWYRQLPEEGLKFMVYLQKENIIDESGMPKERFSAEFPKEGPSILRIQQVVRGDSAAYFCASSPGGRPMNTEAFFGQGTRLTVV.